This entry lists 28 T cell receptor beta chains sequenced from one sample in a study of T cell changes during pregnancy in multiple sclerosis. TCRdb's table, derived via immunoSEQ multiplex PCR, lists solely in-frame clones and lacks some. The repertoire has about 84,000 clones, 94% of them found once; the top ten carry more than 0.85%. The source was peripheral blood, collected in the second trimester of pregnancy. The receptor set was obtained from a female donor in good health, enrolled as a control in a pregnancy study.

The rearrangement links TRBV6-5 to TRBJ1-3; D perhaps matches TRBD1 (5 bases). The ends were cut back, 6 bases at V and 4 bases at J, with 16 bases in the middle. The CDR3 consists of 15 residues. Germline CDR1 MNHEY, CDR2 SVGAGI. The chain's CDR3 is CASSPRAAQGNTIYF. The CDR3 region has the DNA TGTGCCAGCAGCCCCAGGGCAGCCCAAGGAAACACCATATATTTT.

The DNA of the CDR3 is TGCAGCGTCGGAGGCCCGGGACAGGGGCGGGAGACCCAGTACTTC. Protein sequence: CSVGGPGQGRETQYF. The chain couples TRBV29-1 to TRBJ2-5, with 10 bases matching TRBD1. Germline V gene sequence: CDR1 SQVTM, CDR2 ANQGSEA. The V gene end was trimmed by 6 bases and the J gene end by 5 bases; junction bases not matched to a gene: 12. The CDR3 contains 15 residues.

This chain uses TRBV29-1 with TRBJ1-1, with D unclear. Trimming stripped 5 bases from V and 7 bases from J, with 11 bases between. Germline V lookup: CDR1 SQVTM, CDR2 ANQGSEA. The CDR3 sequence is 11 residues long. CDR3 sequence: CSVRTVREAFF. The CDR3 DNA reads as TGCAGCGTTAGGACTGTACGTGAAGCTTTCTTT. Drawing the rest from reference TRBV29-1 and TRBJ1-1, the complete variable domain is SAVISQKPSRDICQRGTSLTIQCQVDSQVTMMFWYRQQPGQSLTLIATANQGSEATYESGFVIDKFPISRPNLTFSTLTVSNMSPEDSSIYLCSVRTVREAFFGQGTRLTVV.

This rearrangement joins TRBV27 to TRBJ2-3; no reliable D call. CDR3 length equals 15 residues. Germline CDR1 and CDR2: MNHEY and SMNVEV (reference sequence). The ends were cut back, 0 bases at V and 0 bases at J, with 7 bases in the middle. CDR3 nucleotide sequence: TGTGCCAGCAGTTTATCGATACGGAGCACAGATACGCAGTATTTT. Translating gives CASSLSIRSTDTQYF.

This clone has just one count. The chain combines TRBV9 with TRBJ1-2, with 8 bases that match TRBD1. Trimming cost V 0 bases and J 7 bases; bases outside gene matches: 14. The CDR3 loop spans 17 amino acids. Germline values: CDR1 SGDLS, CDR2 YYNGEE. CDR3 coding DNA: TGTGCCAGCAGCGTAGATGCTCGCCCCGGGACAGGTCCTGGCTACACCTTC. Translation gives CASSVDARPGTGPGYTF.

The chain recombines TRBV5-6 with TRBJ1-5; weak D call: TRBD1 (5 bases). The CDR3 runs 14 residues. CDR1 and CDR2 (germline): SGHDT, YYEEEE. Trimming pared 4 bases from V and 7 bases from J, leaving 15 bases between. The CDR3 nucleotides read TGTGCCAGCAGCGACTCAGCGGGGGGACAGCCCCAGCATTTT. Protein product: CASSDSAGGQPQHF. Based on the CDR3 plus reference TRBV5-6 and TRBJ1-5, the full variable domain is DAGVTQSPTHLIKTRGQQVTLRCSPKSGHDTVSWYQQALGQGPQFIFQYYEEEERQRGNFPDRFSGHQFPNYSSELNVNALLLGDSALYLCASSDSAGGQPQHFGDGTRLSIL.

In this sample, this clone turned up a few times. This sequence joins TRBV28 and TRBJ1-2, with 7 bases identical to TRBD1. The length of the CDR3 is 12 residues. Germline values: CDR1 MDHEN, CDR2 SYDVKM. After removal of 6 bases from V and 6 bases from J, the junction contained 4 bases not matched to a gene. For the CDR3, the DNA is TGTGCCAGCAGCTTCCAGGGGGATGGCTACACCTTC. Translation gives CASSFQGDGYTF.

This chain joins TRBV27 and TRBJ1-6, with 7 positions matching TRBD1. The CDR3 contains 15 residues. Germline CDR1 reads MNHEY; CDR2 reads SMNVEV (reference sequence). V shed 5 bases, J shed 10 bases, and the junction held 11 bases outside the gene matches. The CDR3 bases are TGTGCCAGCAGTGGATTGCCAGGGGGAGTGTCACCCCTCCACTTT. The encoded protein is CASSGLPGGVSPLHF.

Points on this clone: This specimen includes other DNA sequences encoding the same CDR3. The rearrangement uses TRBV18 and TRBJ2-7; D gene uncertain. This CDR3 is 13 amino acids long. V was shortened by 3 bases and J by 0 bases, with 6 bases between the two germline ends. The germline gives CDR1 KGHSH, CDR2 LQKENI. The CDR3 is CASSPPSSYEQYF. The CDR3 DNA reads TGTGCCAGCTCACCGCCGAGCTCCTACGAGCAGTACTTC.

The V and J genes are TRBV7-9 and TRBJ1-2, with D tentatively TRBD1 (5 bases). Germline V gene lookup returns CDR1 SEHNR and CDR2 FQNEAQ (reference sequence). V was clipped by 7 bases and J by 2 bases, with 20 bases between them. This CDR3 comprises 16 residues. The CDR3 reads CASNKGLGVRNYGYTF. DNA of the CDR3: TGTGCCAGCAACAAAGGTTTAGGGGTCCGCAACTATGGCTACACCTTC.

V and J are TRBV5-4 and TRBJ2-7; 10 bases match TRBD2. The germline V gene has CDR1 SGHNT and CDR2 YYREEE (reference sequence). The CDR3 sequence is 16 residues long. V was pared by 0 bases and J by 3 bases, with 6 bases of the junction left unmatched. The CDR3 region is CASSLGLAGEGYEQYF. CDR3 DNA sequence: TGTGCCAGCAGCTTGGGGCTAGCGGGAGAAGGCTACGAGCAGTACTTC.

The chain carries TRBV6-1 and TRBJ2-1; 8 bases align to TRBD2. The germline V gene has CDR1 MNHNS and CDR2 SASEGT. V dropped 3 bases and J dropped 1; count of bases not matched to a gene: 2. CDR3 length: 15 residues. The CDR3 reads CASSDGGGSYNEQFF. CDR3 sequence (DNA): TGTGCCAGCAGTGATGGCGGGGGGTCCTACAATGAGCAGTTCTTC.

The chain has TRBV7-8 and TRBJ2-5; 7 positions match TRBD2. From germline, CDR1 is SGHVS and CDR2 FQNEAQ. V shed 4 bases, J shed 2 bases, and the junction held 10 bases outside the gene matches. The CDR3 consists of 16 residues. The CDR3: CASSSSQRGRQETQYF. CDR3 DNA sequence: TGTGCCAGCAGCTCTTCCCAGCGGGGTCGGCAAGAGACCCAGTACTTC.

With regard to this clone: One end of the junction is discordant with germline, which a read error may explain. This chain links TRBV27 with TRBJ2-3, with 16 bases that match TRBD2. The germline V gene has CDR1 MNHEY and CDR2 SMNVEV (reference sequence). The CDR3 sequence is 18 residues long. The CDR3 spells CASSLGGTSGREHRYAVF. In DNA form, the CDR3 reads TGTGCCAGCAGTTTAGGGGGGACTAGCGGGAGGGAGCACAGATACGCAGTATTT.

In this sample, this clone turned up once. This sample also contains other DNA sequences that code for the same CDR3. Here the CDR3 reads CASSRTGNPSYEQYF. The CDR3 DNA sequence: TGTGCCAGCAGCCGGACAGGGAACCCCTCCTACGAGCAGTACTTC. The chain is built from TRBV5-6 and TRBJ2-7, with 8 nucleotides matching TRBD1. From germline, CDR1 is SGHDT and CDR2 YYEEEE. V lost 4 bases to trimming and J lost 0 bases; unmatched junction nucleotides: 6. The CDR3 extends over 15 amino acids.

The chain joins TRBV29-1 to TRBJ2-5; D may be TRBD1 (6 bases). The CDR3 is 12 amino acids. From germline, CDR1 is SQVTM and CDR2 ANQGSEA. Trimming cost V 7 bases and J 5 bases, with 14 bases left between them. CDR3 sequence: CSGSRGEETQYF. The CDR3 bases are TGCAGCGGATCCAGGGGTGAGGAGACCCAGTACTTC.

The chain uses TRBV10-1 and TRBJ2-1; D may be TRBD2 (6 bases). Trimming took 5 bases from V and 2 from J, leaving 16 bases between them. The CDR3 length is 16 residues. Germline V gene lookup returns CDR1 WNHNN and CDR2 SYGVQD (reference sequence). This CDR3 is CASSPLGTDTYNEQFF. The DNA of the CDR3 is TGCGCCAGCAGTCCCCTCGGGACTGACACCTACAATGAGCAGTTCTTC.

This clone was observed a single time. The V call is TRBV5-1, the J call TRBJ2-7, with a possible D match to TRBD1 (5 bases). V was clipped by 5 bases and J by 0 bases, with 9 bases between them. Per germline, CDR1 SGHRS and CDR2 YFSETQ. The CDR3 totals 13 residues. CDR3 nucleotide sequence: TGCGCCAGCAGGACCGACAGCTCCTACGAGCAGTACTTC. This sequence encodes CASRTDSSYEQYF.

The chain has TRBV19 and TRBJ2-6; the D is unclear. The germline V gene encodes CDR1 LNHDA and CDR2 SQIVND (reference sequence). The CDR3 is 15 residues long. V was pared by 1 base and J by 0 bases, with 4 bases between. The CDR3 reads CASSIVSSGANVLTF. For the CDR3, the DNA is TGTGCCAGTAGTATAGTGAGCTCTGGGGCCAACGTCCTGACTTTC.

This clone was seen only once. This chain joins TRBV6-1 and TRBJ2-5, with D possibly matching TRBD2 (6 bases). Trimming stripped 4 bases from V and 2 bases from J, with 17 bases between. The germline V gene encodes CDR1 MNHNS and CDR2 SASEGT. The CDR3 length is 16 residues. CDR3 region: CASSGRDLAIQETQYF. CDR3 coding DNA: TGTGCCAGCAGTGGAAGGGACTTAGCGATTCAAGAGACCCAGTACTTC.

This clone is a singleton in its sample. The chain links TRBV5-6 to TRBJ1-1, with D hard to call. This CDR3 contains 13 residues. Trimming cost V 7 bases and J 4 bases, with 14 bases left between them. From germline, CDR1 is SGHDT and CDR2 YYEEEE. The CDR3: CASFYLEGTEAFF. CDR3 nucleotide sequence: TGTGCCAGCTTTTATTTGGAGGGCACTGAAGCTTTCTTT.

This clone has a single count. J is TRBJ2-1 and V is TRBV11-1, with D possibly matching TRBD1 (5 bases). V shed 3 bases and J shed 13 bases, with 10 bases lying between them. The CDR3 totals 11 residues. Germline CDR1 reads SGHAT; CDR2 reads FQDESV (reference sequence). CDR3 region: CASSFEDNQFF. DNA of the CDR3: TGTGCCAGCAGCTTCGAGGACAACCAGTTCTTC.

J is TRBJ2-7 and V is TRBV6-6; 7 bases fit TRBD1. CDR3 length: 15 amino acids. Trimming cost V 7 bases and J 2 bases; bases outside gene matches: 11. Germline CDR1 reads MNHNY; CDR2 reads SVGAGI (reference sequence). This chain's CDR3 is CASTTSTGLAYEQYF. The CDR3 nucleotides read TGTGCCAGCACCACCTCGACAGGGCTGGCCTACGAGCAGTACTTC.

The rearrangement links TRBV7-2 to TRBJ2-5, with D possibly being TRBD2 (5 bases). Germline V gene lookup returns CDR1 SGHTA and CDR2 FQGNSA. With 1 base removed from V and 5 bases from J, the gap between germline ends came to 14 bases. This CDR3 has 15 amino acids. CDR3 sequence (DNA): TGTGCCAGCAGCTTAGAACTAGGAGAAGTGGAGACCCAGTACTTC. Its translation is CASSLELGEVETQYF.

V gene TRBV7-2 combines with J gene TRBJ2-7; 13 bases agree with TRBD2. This CDR3 is built from 17 residues. The V gene's germline CDR1 is SGHTA and CDR2 FQGNSA. The V and J ends lost 2 bases and 3 bases, in that order; junction bases with no gene match: 7. This CDR3 is CASSLIPGLAGVYEQYF. CDR3 coding DNA: TGTGCCAGCAGCTTAATCCCCGGACTAGCGGGAGTCTACGAGCAGTACTTC. Full variable domain (rest looked up from reference TRBV7-2 and TRBJ2-7): GAGVSQSPSNKVTEKGKDVELRCDPISGHTALYWYRQSLGQGLEFLIYFQGNSAPDKSGLPSDRFSAERTGGSVSTLTIQRTQQEDSAVYLCASSLIPGLAGVYEQYFGPGTRLTVT.

This chain's CDR3 is CASRPGQGIIQPQHF. The CDR3 bases are TGTGCCAGCAGACCGGGACAGGGAATTATTCAGCCCCAGCATTTT. The chain has TRBV6-5 and TRBJ1-5; 9 bases map to TRBD1. J gave up 6 bases and V 6 bases, and 9 bases lay outside the gene matches. This CDR3 spans 15 amino acids. Germline values: CDR1 MNHEY, CDR2 SVGAGI.

The chain links TRBV28 to TRBJ1-2, with TRBD1 identical over 7 bases. Germline V gene lookup returns CDR1 MDHEN and CDR2 SYDVKM. The J segment lost 8 bases and the V segment lost 7 bases, leaving 7 bases of the junction unmatched. The CDR3 totals 12 residues. This CDR3 reads CASTRQGLGYTF. Written as DNA, the CDR3 is TGTGCCAGCACCCGACAGGGTCTCGGCTACACCTTC.

V usage is TRBV2 and J usage is TRBJ1-5; possibly TRBD1 for D (6 bases). CDR3 length: 15 residues. Germline V gene data show CDR1 as SNHLY and CDR2 as FYNNEI. V lost 3 bases to trimming and J lost 0 bases, with 9 bases between them. For the CDR3, the DNA is TGTGCCAGCAGTGATGGGGGCCCTAGCAATCAGCCCCAGCATTTT. Residues: CASSDGGPSNQPQHF.